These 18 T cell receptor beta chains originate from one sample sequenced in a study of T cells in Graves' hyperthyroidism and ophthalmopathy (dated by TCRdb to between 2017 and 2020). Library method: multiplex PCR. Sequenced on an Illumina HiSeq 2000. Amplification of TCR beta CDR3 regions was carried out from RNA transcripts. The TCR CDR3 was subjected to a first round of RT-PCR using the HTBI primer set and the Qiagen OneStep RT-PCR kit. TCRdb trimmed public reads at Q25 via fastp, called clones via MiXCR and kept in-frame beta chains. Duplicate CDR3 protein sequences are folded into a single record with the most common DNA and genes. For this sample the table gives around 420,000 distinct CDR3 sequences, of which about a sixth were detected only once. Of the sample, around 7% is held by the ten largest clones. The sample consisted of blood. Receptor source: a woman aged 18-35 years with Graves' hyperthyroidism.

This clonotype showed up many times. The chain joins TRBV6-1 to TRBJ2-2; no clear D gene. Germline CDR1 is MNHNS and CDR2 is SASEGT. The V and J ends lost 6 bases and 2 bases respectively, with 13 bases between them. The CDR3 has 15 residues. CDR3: CASRETSINTGELFF. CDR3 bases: TGTGCCAGCAGGGAGACTTCCATTAACACCGGGGAGCTGTTTTTT.

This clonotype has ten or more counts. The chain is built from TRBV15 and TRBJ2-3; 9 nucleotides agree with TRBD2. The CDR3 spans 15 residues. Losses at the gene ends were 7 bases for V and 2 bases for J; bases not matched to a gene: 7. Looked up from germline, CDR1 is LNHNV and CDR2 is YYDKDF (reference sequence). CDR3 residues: CATTPSGEITDTQYF. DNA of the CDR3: TGTGCCACCACCCCTAGCGGGGAAATCACAGATACGCAGTATTTT.

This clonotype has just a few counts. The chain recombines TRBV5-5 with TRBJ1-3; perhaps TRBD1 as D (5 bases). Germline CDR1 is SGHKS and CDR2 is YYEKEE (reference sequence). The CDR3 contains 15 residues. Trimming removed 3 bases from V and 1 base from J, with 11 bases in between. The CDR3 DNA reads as TGTGCCAGCAGCTCCGGGGGAGGGTCTGGAAACACCATATATTTT. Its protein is CASSSGGGSGNTIYF.

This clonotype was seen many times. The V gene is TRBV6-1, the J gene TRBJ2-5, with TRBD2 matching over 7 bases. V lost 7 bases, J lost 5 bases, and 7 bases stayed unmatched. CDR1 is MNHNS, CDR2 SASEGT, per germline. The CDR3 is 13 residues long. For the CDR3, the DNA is TGTGCCAGCACCCGGACTAGTCGCGAGACCCAGTACTTC. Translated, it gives CASTRTSRETQYF.

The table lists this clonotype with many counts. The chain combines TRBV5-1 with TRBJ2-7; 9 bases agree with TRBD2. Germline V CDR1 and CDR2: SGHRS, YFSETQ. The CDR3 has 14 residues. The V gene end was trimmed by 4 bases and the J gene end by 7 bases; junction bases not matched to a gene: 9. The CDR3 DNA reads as TGCGCCAGCAGCCCCCCCGGACTAGCGAGGGAGCAGTACTTC. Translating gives CASSPPGLAREQYF.

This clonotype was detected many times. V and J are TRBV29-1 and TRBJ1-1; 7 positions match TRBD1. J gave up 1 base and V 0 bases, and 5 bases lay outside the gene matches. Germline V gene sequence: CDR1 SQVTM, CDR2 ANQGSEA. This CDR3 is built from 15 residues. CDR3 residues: CSVEDNEGANTEAFF. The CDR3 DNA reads TGCAGCGTTGAAGATAACGAGGGGGCGAACACTGAAGCTTTCTTT.

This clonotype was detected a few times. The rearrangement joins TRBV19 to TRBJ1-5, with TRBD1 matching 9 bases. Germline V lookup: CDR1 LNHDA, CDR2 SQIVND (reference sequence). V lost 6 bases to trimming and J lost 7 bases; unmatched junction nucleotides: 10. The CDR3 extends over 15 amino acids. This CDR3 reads CASRKTGGAEQPQHF. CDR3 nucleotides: TGTGCCAGTAGAAAAACAGGGGGCGCGGAACAGCCCCAGCATTTT.

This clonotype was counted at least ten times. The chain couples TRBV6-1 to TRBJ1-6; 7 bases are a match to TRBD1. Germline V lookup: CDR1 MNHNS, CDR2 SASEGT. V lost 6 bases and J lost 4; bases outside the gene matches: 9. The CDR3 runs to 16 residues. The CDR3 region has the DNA TGTGCCAGCAGGGGGATTGGGACAGATTATAATTCACCCCTCCACTTT. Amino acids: CASRGIGTDYNSPLHF.

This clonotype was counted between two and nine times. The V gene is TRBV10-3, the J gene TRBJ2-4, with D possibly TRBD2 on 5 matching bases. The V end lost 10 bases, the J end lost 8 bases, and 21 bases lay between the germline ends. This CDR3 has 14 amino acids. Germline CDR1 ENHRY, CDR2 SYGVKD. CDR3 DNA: TGTGCCACCACCCGGACGGGCGCCGGGGACATTCAGTACTTC. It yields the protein CATTRTGAGDIQYF.

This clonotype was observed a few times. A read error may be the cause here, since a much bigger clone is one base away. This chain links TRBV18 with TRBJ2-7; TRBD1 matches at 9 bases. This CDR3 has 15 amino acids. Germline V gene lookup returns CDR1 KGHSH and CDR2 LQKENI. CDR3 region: CTSSPRDRVDYEQYF. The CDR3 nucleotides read TGTACCAGCTCACCCCGGGACAGGGTGGACTACGAGCAGTACTTC. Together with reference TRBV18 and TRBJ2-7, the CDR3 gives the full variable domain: NAGVMQNPRHLVRRRGQEARLRCSPMKGHSHVYWYRQLPEEGLKFMVYLQKENIIDESGMPKERFSAEFPKEGPSILRIQQVVRGDSAAYFCTSSPRDRVDYEQYFGPGTRLTVT.

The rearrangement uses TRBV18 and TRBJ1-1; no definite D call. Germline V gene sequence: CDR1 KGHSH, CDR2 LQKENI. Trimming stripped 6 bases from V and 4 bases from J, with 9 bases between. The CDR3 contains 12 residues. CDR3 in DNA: TGTGCCAGCTCCTCCGGGTTCACTGAAGCTTTCTTT. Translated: CASSSGFTEAFF.

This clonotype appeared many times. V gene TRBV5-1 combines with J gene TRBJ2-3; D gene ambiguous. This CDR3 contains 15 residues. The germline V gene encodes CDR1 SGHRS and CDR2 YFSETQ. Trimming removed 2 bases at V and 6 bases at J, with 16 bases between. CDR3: CASSFRARMLDTQYF. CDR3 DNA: TGCGCCAGCAGCTTTAGGGCCCGGATGCTTGATACGCAGTATTTT. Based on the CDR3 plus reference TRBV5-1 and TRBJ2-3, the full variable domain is KAGVTQTPRYLIKTRGQQVTLSCSPISGHRSVSWYQQTPGQGLQFLFEYFSETQRNKGNFPGRFSGRQFSNSRSEMNVSTLELGDSALYLCASSFRARMLDTQYFGPGTRLTVL.

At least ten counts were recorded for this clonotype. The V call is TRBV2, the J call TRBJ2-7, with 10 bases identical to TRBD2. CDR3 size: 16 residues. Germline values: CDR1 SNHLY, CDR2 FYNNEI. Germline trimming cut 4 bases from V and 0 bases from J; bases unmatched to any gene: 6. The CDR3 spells CASSVWASGSSYEQYF. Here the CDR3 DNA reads TGTGCCAGCAGTGTTTGGGCTAGCGGGAGCTCCTACGAGCAGTACTTC.

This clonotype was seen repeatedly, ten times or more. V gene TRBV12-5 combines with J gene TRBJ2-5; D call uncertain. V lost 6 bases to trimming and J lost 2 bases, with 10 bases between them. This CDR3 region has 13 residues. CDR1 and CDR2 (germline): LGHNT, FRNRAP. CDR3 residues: CASGLDVQETQYF. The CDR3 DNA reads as TGTGCTAGTGGCCTCGACGTACAAGAGACCCAGTACTTC.

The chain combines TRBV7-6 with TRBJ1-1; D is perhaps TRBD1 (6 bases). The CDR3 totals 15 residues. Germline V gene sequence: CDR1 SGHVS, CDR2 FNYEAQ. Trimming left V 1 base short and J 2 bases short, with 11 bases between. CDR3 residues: CASSLGIQGNTEAFF. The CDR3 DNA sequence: TGTGCCAGCAGCTTAGGTATACAGGGAAACACTGAAGCTTTCTTT.

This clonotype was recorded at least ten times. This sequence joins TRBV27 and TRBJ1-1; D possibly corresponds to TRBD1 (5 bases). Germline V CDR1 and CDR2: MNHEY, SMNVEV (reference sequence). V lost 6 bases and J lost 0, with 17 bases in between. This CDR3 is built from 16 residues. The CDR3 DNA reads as TGTGCCAGCAGCCGACAGCCTTATACATTGAACACTGAAGCTTTCTTT. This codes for CASSRQPYTLNTEAFF.

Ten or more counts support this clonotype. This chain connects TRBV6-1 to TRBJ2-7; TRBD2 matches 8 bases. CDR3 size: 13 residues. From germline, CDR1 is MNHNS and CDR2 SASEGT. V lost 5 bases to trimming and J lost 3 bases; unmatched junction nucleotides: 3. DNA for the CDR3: TGTGCCAGCAGTTATAGCGGGATCTACGAGCAGTACTTC. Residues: CASSYSGIYEQYF.

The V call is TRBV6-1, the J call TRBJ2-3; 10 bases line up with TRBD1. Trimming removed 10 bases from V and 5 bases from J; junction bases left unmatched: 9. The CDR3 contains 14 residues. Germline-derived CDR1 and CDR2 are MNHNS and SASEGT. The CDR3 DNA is TGTGCCACCCAGACAGGGGGCGCGAAAGATACGCAGTATTTT. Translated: CATQTGGAKDTQYF.